This TCR beta chain is from a study of beta chain features in type 1 diabetes. CDR3 length equals 13 residues. In germline, CDR1 is SGHTA, CDR2 FQGNSA. The V end was cut by 1 base, the J end by 5 bases, with 8 bases between. By share, this clone counts as medium-sized. Antigen unknown. The sequenced template was cDNA made from the entire isolated RNA. Profiling relied on immunoSEQ multiplex PCR, and the TCRdb table lists in-frame clones only, not all of them. The repertoire includes approximately 150,000 clones, more than 10% of them detected once, and 1.3% sits in the top ten. Study-level results: Among all four CD4+ subsets, Type 1 diabetes patients had TCRB CDR3s that were moderately but significantly shorter.

The chain recombines TRBV7-2 with TRBJ2-5, with D hard to call. The sequenced sample was central memory CD4+ T cells from blood. This sequence was found in a man aged 18-30 years with type 1 diabetes. The CDR3 reads CASSLVSRETQYF. CDR3 coding DNA: TGTGCCAGCAGCTTAGTATCTAGGGAGACCCAGTACTTC.